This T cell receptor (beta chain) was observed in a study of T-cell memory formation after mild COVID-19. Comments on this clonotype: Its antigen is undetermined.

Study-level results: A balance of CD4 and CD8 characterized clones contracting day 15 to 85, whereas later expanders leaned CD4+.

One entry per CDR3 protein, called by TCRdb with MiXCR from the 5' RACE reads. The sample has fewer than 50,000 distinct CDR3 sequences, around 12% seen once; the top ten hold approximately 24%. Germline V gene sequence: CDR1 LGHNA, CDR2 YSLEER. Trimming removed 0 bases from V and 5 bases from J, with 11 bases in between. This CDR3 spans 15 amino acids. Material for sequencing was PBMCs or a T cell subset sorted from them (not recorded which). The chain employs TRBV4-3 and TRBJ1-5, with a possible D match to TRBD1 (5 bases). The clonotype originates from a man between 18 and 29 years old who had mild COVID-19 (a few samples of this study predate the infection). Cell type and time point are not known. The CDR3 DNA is TGCGCCAGCAGCCAAGAGGGCTCGGGGGATCAGCCCCAGCATTTT. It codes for CASSQEGSGDQPQHF.